What follows describes a single TCR beta chain. The data are from a study of control samples from healthy donors and cancer patients. Sequencing used immunoSEQ multiplex PCR; TCRdb keeps in-frame clones, though not all of them. Here the sample spans about 150,000 clones, 85% to 95% being singletons. Germline lookup yields CDR1 MNHEY and CDR2 SVGAGI. The CDR3 is 13 residues long. Trimming took 10 bases from V and 4 from J, leaving 17 bases between them. The sequenced sample consisted of blood. The chain employs TRBV6-5 and TRBJ2-7; tentative D call: TRBD1 (6 bases). The TCR originated in a man aged 45 to 65 in good health. The CDR3: CATFTRDKYEQYF. In DNA form, the CDR3 reads TGTGCCACCTTTACCCGGGACAAGTACGAGCAGTACTTC.